A selection of T cell receptor beta chains follows, all from one sample in a study of blood T cell repertoires in COVID-19. Data came from immunoSEQ multiplex PCR; TCRdb stores just in-frame clones and leaves some out. Of under 300,000 clones listed, 80% to 90% were seen once; the top ten hold 6.6%. Specimen: PBMCs or T cells enriched from blood (not recorded which). The receptors come from a woman in her forties or fifties who had been exposed to COVID-19. CDR3s include the opening cysteine and the closing phenylalanine or tryptophan. D genes are given only for firm matches. Size is omitted from some rows. Given values are once, few, many or a class for expanded clones.

CATVKGTEAFF,TGTGCCACCGTCAAGGGGACTGAAGCTTTCTTT,TRBJ1-1,few,TRBV15,.
CASSSPPSPRDSYEQYF,TGTGCCAGCAGCAGCCCTCCATCACCCAGGGACTCCTACGAGCAGTACTTC,TRBJ2-7,once,TRBV21-1,.
CASSHPTRGADTEAFF,TGTGCCAGCAGTCACCCAACGCGGGGGGCGGACACTGAAGCTTTCTTT,TRBJ1-1,once,TRBV6-2/TRBV6-3,.
CASSFIAGTGGVDYGYTF,TGTGCCAGCAGCTTTATTGCCGGGACAGGGGGGGTCGACTATGGCTACACCTTC,TRBJ1-2,.,TRBV5-4,TRBD1
CASSGGLYGYTF,TGTGCCAGCAGTGGCGGACTCTATGGCTACACCTTC,TRBJ1-2,.,TRBV2,.
CASSQGGTGWNYGYTF,TGTGCCAGCAGCCAAGGAGGGACAGGGTGGAACTATGGCTACACCTTC,TRBJ1-2,.,TRBV3-1/TRBV3-2,TRBD1
CASNQYGTSGGYEQFF,TGTGCCAGCAATCAATATGGGACTAGCGGGGGATATGAGCAGTTCTTC,TRBJ2-1,few,TRBV6-7,TRBD2
CASSFTSGGFSRNEQFF,TGTGCCAGCAGTTTTACTAGCGGGGGGTTTTCTAGGAATGAGCAGTTCTTC,TRBJ2-1,.,TRBV27,TRBD2
CASTGGALTEKLFF,TGTGCCAGCACCGGGGGGGCCTTAACGGAAAAACTGTTTTTT,TRBJ1-4,.,TRBV7-9,.
CATRKQEIGTLGNTIYF,TGTGCCACGCGAAAACAGGAAATCGGCACTTTGGGAAACACCATATATTTT,TRBJ1-3,.,TRBV24-1,.
CASSSIPGQGWDGYTF,TGTGCCAGCAGCTCGATTCCGGGACAGGGATGGGATGGCTACACCTTC,TRBJ1-2,.,TRBV7-9,TRBD1
CASGLVTAGINYGYTF,TGTGCTAGTGGTTTGGTAACCGCAGGGATTAACTATGGCTACACCTTC,TRBJ1-2,.,TRBV12-5,.
CASSLGTGIPQYF,TGTGCCAGCAGCTTAGGGACAGGGATACCCCAGTACTTC,TRBJ2-5,.,TRBV11-2,TRBD1
CASSRDGSGLGETQYF,TGCGCCAGCAGCCGAGATGGGAGCGGCCTAGGAGAAACCCAGTACTTC,TRBJ2-5,.,TRBV4-1,.
CASSYRDRSEKLFF,TGTGCCAGCAGTTACCGGGACAGAAGTGAAAAACTGTTTTTT,TRBJ1-4,.,TRBV6-5,TRBD1